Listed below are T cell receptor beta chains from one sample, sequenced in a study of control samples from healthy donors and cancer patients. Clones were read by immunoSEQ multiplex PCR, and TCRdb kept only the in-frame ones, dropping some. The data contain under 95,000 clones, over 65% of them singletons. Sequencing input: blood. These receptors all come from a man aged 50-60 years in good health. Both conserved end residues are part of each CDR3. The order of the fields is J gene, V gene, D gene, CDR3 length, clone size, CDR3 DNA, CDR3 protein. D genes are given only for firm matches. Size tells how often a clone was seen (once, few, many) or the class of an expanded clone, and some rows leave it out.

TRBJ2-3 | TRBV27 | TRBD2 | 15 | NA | TGTGCCAGTTTCAAGGGACTAGCGACCACAGATACGCAGTATTTT | CASFKGLATTDTQYF
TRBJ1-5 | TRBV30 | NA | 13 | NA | TGTGCCTGGAGTGGCTATAGCAATCAGCCCCAGCATTTT | CAWSGYSNQPQHF
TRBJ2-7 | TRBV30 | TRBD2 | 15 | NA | TGTGCCTGGAGTGTGGTAGCGGGCGCCTCCTACGAGCAGTACTTC | CAWSVVAGASYEQYF
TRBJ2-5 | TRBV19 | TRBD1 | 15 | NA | TGTGCCAGTAGTATAAGACAGGGCAACCAAGAGACCCAGTACTTC | CASSIRQGNQETQYF
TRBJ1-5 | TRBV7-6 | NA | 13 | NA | TGTGCCAGCAGCCCTTATAGCAATCAGCCCCAGCATTTT | CASSPYSNQPQHF
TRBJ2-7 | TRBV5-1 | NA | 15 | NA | TGCGCCAGCAGCTTGTTCAGGGGCCTCAGGAACGAGCAGTACTTC | CASSLFRGLRNEQYF
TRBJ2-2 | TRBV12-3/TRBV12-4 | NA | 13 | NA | TGTGCCAGCAGTGGACGGGACACCGGGGAGCTGTTTTTT | CASSGRDTGELFF
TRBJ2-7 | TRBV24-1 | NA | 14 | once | TGTGCCACCAGTGACCGTGGTCTATCCTACGAGCAGTACTTC | CATSDRGLSYEQYF
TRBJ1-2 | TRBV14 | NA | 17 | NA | TGTGCCAGCAGCCAACAACAGGGCAGTTTTATTAGCTATGGCTACACCTTC | CASSQQQGSFISYGYTF
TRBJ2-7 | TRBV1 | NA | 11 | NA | TGCACCAGCAGCCAACACCACGAGCAGTACTTC | CTSSQHHEQYF
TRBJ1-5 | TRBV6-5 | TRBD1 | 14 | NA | TGTGCCAGCAGTCAGACAGGGGAGGGACAGCCCCAGCATTTT | CASSQTGEGQPQHF
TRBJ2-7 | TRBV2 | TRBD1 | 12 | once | TGTGCCAGCCGGGACAGTACCTACGAGCAGTACTTC | CASRDSTYEQYF
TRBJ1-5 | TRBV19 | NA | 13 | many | TGTGCCAGTACGGAGGACCTAAATCAGCCCCAGCATTTT | CASTEDLNQPQHF